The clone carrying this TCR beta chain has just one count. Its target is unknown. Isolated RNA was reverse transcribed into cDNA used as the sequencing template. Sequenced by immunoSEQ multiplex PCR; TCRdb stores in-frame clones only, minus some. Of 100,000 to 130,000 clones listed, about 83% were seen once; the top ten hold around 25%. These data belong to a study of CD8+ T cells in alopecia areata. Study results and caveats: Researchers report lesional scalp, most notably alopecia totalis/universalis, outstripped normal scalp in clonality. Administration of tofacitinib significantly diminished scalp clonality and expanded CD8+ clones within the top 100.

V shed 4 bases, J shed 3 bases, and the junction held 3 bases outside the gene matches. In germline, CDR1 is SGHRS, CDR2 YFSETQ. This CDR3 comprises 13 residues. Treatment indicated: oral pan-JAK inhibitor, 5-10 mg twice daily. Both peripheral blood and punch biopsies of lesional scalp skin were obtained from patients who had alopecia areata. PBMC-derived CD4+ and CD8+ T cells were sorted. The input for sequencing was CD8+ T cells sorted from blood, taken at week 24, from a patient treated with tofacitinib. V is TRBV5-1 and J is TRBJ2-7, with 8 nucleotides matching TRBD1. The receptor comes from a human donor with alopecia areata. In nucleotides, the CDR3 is TGCGCCAGCAGCCCAACAGGGGGCTACGAGCAGTACTTC. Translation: CASSPTGGYEQYF.